These T cell receptor beta chains were read from a single sample in a study of blood T cell repertoires in COVID-19. Measured with immunoSEQ multiplex PCR; TCRdb has only the in-frame clones, and not every one. This repertoire shows roughly 160,000 clones, about 86% found once; its top ten account for about 9.3%. The material sequenced was peripheral blood. These receptors all come from a woman between 70 and 85 years old with COVID-19, enrolled during active disease. Both conserved end residues are part of each CDR3. The order of the fields is CDR3 length, J gene, D gene, V gene, clone size, CDR3 protein, CDR3 DNA. The D gene is left open where the match is weak. Clone sizes are given selectively: once, few, many, or a class where the clone is expanded.

len: 14; j_gene: TRBJ1-1; d_gene: -; v_gene: TRBV3-1/TRBV3-2; abundance: -; CDR3aa: CASSQLRLNTEAFF; CDR3nt: TGTGCCAGCAGCCAACTCAGGCTGAACACTGAAGCTTTCTTT
len: 16; j_gene: TRBJ1-2; d_gene: TRBD1; v_gene: TRBV28; abundance: -; CDR3aa: CASSLSGTAKNYGYTF; CDR3nt: TGTGCCAGCAGTCTCTCCGGGACAGCCAAAAACTATGGCTACACCTTC
len: 16; j_gene: TRBJ2-2; d_gene: TRBD2; v_gene: TRBV5-1; abundance: -; CDR3aa: CASSPLAGGTTGELFF; CDR3nt: TGCGCCAGCAGCCCCTTAGCGGGGGGGACCACCGGGGAGCTGTTTTTT
len: 15; j_gene: TRBJ1-2; d_gene: TRBD1; v_gene: TRBV7-9; abundance: -; CDR3aa: CASSLRTGLNYGYTF; CDR3nt: TGTGCCAGCAGCTTACGGACAGGATTGAACTATGGCTACACCTTC
len: 14; j_gene: TRBJ1-2; d_gene: -; v_gene: TRBV5-1; abundance: -; CDR3aa: CASSWSEGSDGYTF; CDR3nt: TGCGCCAGCAGCTGGAGCGAGGGCTCGGATGGCTACACCTTC
len: 15; j_gene: TRBJ1-2; d_gene: TRBD1; v_gene: TRBV5-1; abundance: -; CDR3aa: CASSSTTGGFYGYTF; CDR3nt: TGCGCCAGCAGCTCTACGACAGGGGGCTTCTATGGCTACACCTTC
len: 16; j_gene: TRBJ1-1; d_gene: -; v_gene: TRBV5-4; abundance: -; CDR3aa: CASSSRQPPMNTEAFF; CDR3nt: TGTGCCAGCAGCTCTAGACAGCCTCCAATGAACACTGAAGCTTTCTTT
len: 15; j_gene: TRBJ2-2; d_gene: -; v_gene: TRBV6-5; abundance: -; CDR3aa: CASRPEGGLVGELFF; CDR3nt: TGTGCCAGCAGGCCCGAGGGGGGGCTTGTCGGGGAGCTGTTTTTT
len: 15; j_gene: TRBJ1-1; d_gene: -; v_gene: TRBV9; abundance: -; CDR3aa: CASSSSGHLNTEAFF; CDR3nt: TGTGCCAGCAGCTCATCGGGACACTTAAACACTGAAGCTTTCTTT
len: 13; j_gene: TRBJ1-4; d_gene: -; v_gene: TRBV6-5; abundance: -; CDR3aa: CATTPGGDEKLFF; CDR3nt: TGTGCCACCACGCCCGGGGGGGATGAAAAACTGTTTTTT
len: 18; j_gene: TRBJ2-4; d_gene: -; v_gene: TRBV30; abundance: -; CDR3aa: CAWSKADWPDLAKNIQYF; CDR3nt: TGTGCCTGGAGTAAGGCAGATTGGCCCGACTTAGCCAAAAACATTCAGTACTTC
len: 16; j_gene: TRBJ2-4; d_gene: TRBD1; v_gene: TRBV5-1; abundance: -; CDR3aa: CASSFRGQGRENIQYF; CDR3nt: TGCGCCAGCAGCTTCCGGGGACAGGGGAGAGAAAACATTCAGTACTTC
len: 13; j_gene: TRBJ1-2; d_gene: -; v_gene: TRBV9; abundance: -; CDR3aa: CASSFTGLQSYTF; CDR3nt: TGTGCCAGCAGCTTTACGGGACTCCAAAGCTACACCTTC
len: 16; j_gene: TRBJ1-1; d_gene: TRBD1; v_gene: TRBV10-1; abundance: -; CDR3aa: CASSWRGHVLNTEAFF; CDR3nt: TGCGCCAGCAGTTGGAGGGGGCATGTTTTGAACACTGAAGCTTTCTTT
len: 14; j_gene: TRBJ1-1; d_gene: -; v_gene: TRBV10-3; abundance: -; CDR3aa: CAISEGEGFTEAFF; CDR3nt: TGTGCCATCAGTGAAGGGGAGGGGTTCACTGAAGCTTTCTTT
len: 14; j_gene: TRBJ2-2; d_gene: TRBD1; v_gene: TRBV7-2; abundance: -; CDR3aa: CASSGTGGSGELFF; CDR3nt: TGTGCCAGCAGTGGGACAGGGGGTTCCGGGGAGCTGTTTTTT
len: 14; j_gene: TRBJ2-3; d_gene: TRBD1; v_gene: TRBV2; abundance: once; CDR3aa: CASSRDRGADTQYF; CDR3nt: TGTGCCAGCTCCCGGGACAGGGGAGCAGATACGCAGTATTTT
len: 12; j_gene: TRBJ1-1; d_gene: -; v_gene: TRBV19; abundance: -; CDR3aa: CASTQGNTEAFF; CDR3nt: TGTGCCAGTACCCAGGGGAACACTGAAGCTTTCTTT
len: 14; j_gene: TRBJ2-7; d_gene: -; v_gene: TRBV28; abundance: -; CDR3aa: CASSFFDSSYEQYF; CDR3nt: TGTGCCAGCAGTTTCTTTGACAGCTCCTACGAGCAGTACTTC
len: 15; j_gene: TRBJ2-1; d_gene: TRBD1; v_gene: TRBV5-1; abundance: -; CDR3aa: CASNWGDRAYNEQFF; CDR3nt: TGCGCCAGCAACTGGGGAGACAGGGCCTACAATGAGCAGTTCTTC
len: 15; j_gene: TRBJ1-4; d_gene: -; v_gene: TRBV9; abundance: -; CDR3aa: CASSVGGGLNEKLFF; CDR3nt: TGTGCCAGCAGCGTAGGGGGAGGTCTTAATGAAAAACTGTTTTTT
len: 15; j_gene: TRBJ1-2; d_gene: TRBD1; v_gene: TRBV10-3; abundance: -; CDR3aa: CAISESGQAYYGYTF; CDR3nt: TGTGCCATCAGTGAGTCGGGACAGGCTTACTATGGCTACACCTTC
len: 13; j_gene: TRBJ1-1; d_gene: -; v_gene: TRBV2; abundance: few; CDR3aa: CASSGTMWAEAFF; CDR3nt: TGTGCCAGCAGTGGTACTATGTGGGCTGAAGCTTTCTTT
len: 16; j_gene: TRBJ2-3; d_gene: -; v_gene: TRBV5-4; abundance: -; CDR3aa: CASSHPGGGDADTQYF; CDR3nt: TGTGCCAGCAGTCACCCGGGGGGCGGGGACGCAGATACGCAGTATTTT
len: 14; j_gene: TRBJ2-7; d_gene: TRBD2; v_gene: TRBV5-1; abundance: -; CDR3aa: CASSGGEGPYEQYF; CDR3nt: TGCGCCAGCAGTGGGGGGGAGGGTCCCTACGAGCAGTACTTC